A single T cell receptor (beta chain) is shown here with its context. The germline V gene has CDR1 LNHDA and CDR2 SQIVND (reference sequence). The CDR3 totals 11 residues. V lost 3 bases, J lost 6 bases, and 6 bases lay in between. Sequencing was performed with immunoSEQ multiplex PCR; in TCRdb, only in-frame clones are kept and a portion is missing. Among approximately 83,000 clones, almost 95% were seen once, and the ten largest hold approximately 2.2%. The data originate from a study of T cell changes during pregnancy in multiple sclerosis. Sequenced here: peripheral blood, sampled in the third trimester of pregnancy. The chain couples TRBV19 to TRBJ2-7; D gene unclear. The receptor's source is a female donor with multiple sclerosis, enrolled in a pregnancy study. In nucleotides, the CDR3 is TGTGCCAGTAGTATTGGCGGCGAGCAGTACTTC. Protein product: CASSIGGEQYF. Looking up the rest from reference TRBV19 and TRBJ2-7 gives the full variable domain: DGGITQSPKYLFRKEGQNVTLSCEQNLNHDAMYWYRQDPGQGLRLIYYSQIVNDFQKGDIAEGYSVSREKKESFPLTVTSAQKNPTAFYLCASSIGGEQYFGPGTRLTVT.